Listed below are T cell receptor beta chains from one sample, sequenced in a study of T cell responses to AZD1222 COVID-19 vaccine. Only in-frame clones appear in the TCRdb table, and some are missing; sequencing was by immunoSEQ multiplex PCR. The profile shows about 130,000 clones, more than 70% of them singletons. Sample: peripheral blood, taken on day 0 of AZD1222 vaccination. These receptors came from an adult in good health. Each CDR3 is given with its conserved first and last residue. Each record gives: V gene, clone size, CDR3 protein. Expanded clones get a size class; other rows say once, few or many, or leave the size out.

>TRBV2|-
CASNPRESYEQYF
>TRBV7-9|few
CATGTGGRDQPQHF
>TRBV12-3/TRBV12-4|-
CASGLAGVTEQFF
>TRBV25-1|-
CASSESLSPSTDTQYF
>TRBV2|-
CASSTHRPYVPQNTQYF
>TRBV27|-
CASSLFPGTNYGYTF
>TRBV5-4|-
CASSLGPSGSLNEQYF
>TRBV13|-
CASSLATYEQYF
>TRBV28|-
CASSQPAGLIESYNSPLHF
>TRBV19|-
CASSTSGGRRNTIYF
>TRBV6-6|-
CASSHGQTYSNTEAFF
>TRBV7-9|-
CASSLDPGVMNTEAFF
>TRBV5-1|once
CASSFPGGDTGELFF
>TRBV14|-
CASSHLPGEQYF
>TRBV25-1|-
CASSLPGLAGAGELFF
>TRBV20-1|-
CSASTGNQPQHF
>TRBV10-3|-
CASADGEKLFF
>TRBV2|-
CATLSGTSGSLYNEQFF
>TRBV7-9|-
CASSLGTSGSLGQYF
>TRBV12-3/TRBV12-4|-
CASRGRETQYF
>TRBV21-1|-
CASSKGPVGNTEAFF
>TRBV7-3|-
CASSLGRNTEAFF
>TRBV7-8|-
CASSFRSPASTDTQYF
>TRBV5-1|-
CASTTSGGTDTHYF
>TRBV9|-
CASSVMLGNEQYF
>TRBV3-1/TRBV3-2|few
CASSRDYEQYF
>TRBV6-2/TRBV6-3|once
CASSYLGLAGSGRSQTQYF
>TRBV12-3/TRBV12-4|-
CASSFLRMGAFF
>TRBV5-1|-
CASSLGDRGQPQHF
>TRBV6-2/TRBV6-3|-
CASSHQLGYEQYF
>TRBV5-6|-
CASSPYTGLKYGYTF
>TRBV4-3|-
CASSPRIADEAFF
>TRBV6-1|once
CASGPRGGVGNEQFF
>TRBV4-1|-
CASSQLHTRGNGTEAFF
>TRBV5-1|-
CASSSGGLTSGGPTDTQYF
>TRBV5-1|-
CASSPGNTNTEAFF
>TRBV24-1|-
CATSDSYRDRGPSGANVLTF
>TRBV19|once
CASSIGQVEWQPQHF
>TRBV28|-
CASRRQNPGEKLFF
>TRBV25-1|-
CASSEPMSLGQYF
>TRBV11-2|-
CASSQKGREGREFF
>TRBV24-1|-
CATSRTRAPQPQHF
>TRBV28|-
CASSPPGTYEQYF
>TRBV25-1|-
CASSDILGNSNEKLFF